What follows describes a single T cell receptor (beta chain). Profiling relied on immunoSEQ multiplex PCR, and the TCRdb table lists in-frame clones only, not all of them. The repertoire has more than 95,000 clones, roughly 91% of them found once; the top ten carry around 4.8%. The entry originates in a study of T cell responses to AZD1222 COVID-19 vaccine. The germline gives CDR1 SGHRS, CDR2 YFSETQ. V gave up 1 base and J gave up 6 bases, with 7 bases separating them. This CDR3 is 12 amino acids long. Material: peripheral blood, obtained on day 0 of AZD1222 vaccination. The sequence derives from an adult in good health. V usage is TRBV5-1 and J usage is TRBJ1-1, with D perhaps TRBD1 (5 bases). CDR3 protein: CASSLWGAEAFF. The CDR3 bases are TGCGCCAGCAGCTTGTGGGGGGCTGAAGCTTTCTTT.